This T cell receptor (beta chain) is drawn from a study of T cell responses to AZD1222 COVID-19 vaccine. Looking at the study overall: The analysis combined second doses at about 4 or about 12 weeks. Overall study results and limits: Nearly half of spike-specific TCRs reportedly target variant regions that are unmutated in the B.1.351 and B.1.1.7 variants. Researchers took repertoire samples only after the peak T cell response had come. There were mostly white British donors and more females than males, and clonal diversity was possibly underestimated.

V trimming: 7 bases; J trimming: 7 bases; junction bases outside the gene matches: 8. The CDR3 sequence is 16 residues long. Germline V CDR1 and CDR2: SNHLY, FYNNEI. Clones were read by immunoSEQ multiplex PCR, and TCRdb kept only the in-frame ones, dropping some. The repertoire holds 95,000 to 150,000 clones, with about nine tenths as singletons. A word on this clone: As yet, its antigen is unknown.

This rearrangement joins TRBV2 to TRBJ1-6, with 12 bases fitting TRBD1. Sample: peripheral blood, taken on day 0 of AZD1222 vaccination. The source is an adult in good health. The CDR3 loop is CASTRDRGRLNSPLHF. In nucleotides, the CDR3 is TGTGCCAGCACCCGGGACAGGGGGCGTCTCAATTCACCCCTCCACTTT. Drawing the rest from reference TRBV2 and TRBJ1-6, the complete variable domain is EPEVTQTPSHQVTQMGQEVILRCVPISNHLYFYWYRQILGQKVEFLVSFYNNEISEKSEIFDDQFSVERPDGSNFTLKIRSTKLEDSAMYFCASTRDRGRLNSPLHFGNGTRLTVT.